This record covers a single TCR beta chain. This CDR3 is built from 14 residues. Germline loops: CDR1 LNHDA, CDR2 SQIVND (reference sequence). The trim removed 7 bases at V and 4 bases at J, leaving 6 bases unmatched. These data are taken from a study of blood T cell repertoires in COVID-19. Study at large: Donors in the United States, Italy and Spain gave samples during acute or convalescent COVID-19.

Method: immunoSEQ multiplex PCR; TCRdb's copy keeps in-frame clones and lacks some. The sample has 95,000 to 110,000 clones; 84% are singletons. Sequenced sample: peripheral blood. The chain employs TRBV19 and TRBJ1-2, with 10 bases lining up with TRBD1. The clonotype originates from a human donor in a cohort sampled during active or convalescent COVID-19. CDR3 DNA: TGTGCCAGTAACCGGGACAGGGGTTCCTATGGCTACACCTTC. Translating gives CASNRDRGSYGYTF.